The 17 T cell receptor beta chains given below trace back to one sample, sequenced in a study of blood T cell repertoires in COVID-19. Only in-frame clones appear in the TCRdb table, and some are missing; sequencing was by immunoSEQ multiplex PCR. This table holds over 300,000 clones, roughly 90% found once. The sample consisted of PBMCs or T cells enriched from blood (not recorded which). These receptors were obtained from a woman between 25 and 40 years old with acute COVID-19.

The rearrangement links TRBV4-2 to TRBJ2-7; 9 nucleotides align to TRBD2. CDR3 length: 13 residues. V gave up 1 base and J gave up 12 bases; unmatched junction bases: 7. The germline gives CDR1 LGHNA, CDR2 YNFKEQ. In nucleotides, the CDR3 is TGTGCCAGCAGCCAAGCTCCGGGACTAGCATGGTACTTC. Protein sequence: CASSQAPGLAWYF.

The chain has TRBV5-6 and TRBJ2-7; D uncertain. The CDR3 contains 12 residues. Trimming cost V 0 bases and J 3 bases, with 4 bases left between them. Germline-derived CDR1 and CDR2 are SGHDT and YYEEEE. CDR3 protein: CASSLGHYEQYF. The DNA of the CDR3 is TGTGCCAGCAGCTTGGGACACTACGAGCAGTACTTC.

The CDR3 spells CASNINPGLPHEQFF. CDR3 DNA: TGTGCCAGCAACATAAACCCGGGACTTCCTCATGAGCAGTTCTTC. The chain couples TRBV7-8 to TRBJ2-1, with TRBD2 as a possible D gene (6 bases). V dropped 7 bases and J dropped 8 bases, with 21 bases sitting between them. CDR1 is SGHVS and CDR2 is FQNEAQ in the germline V gene. CDR3 length: 15 residues.

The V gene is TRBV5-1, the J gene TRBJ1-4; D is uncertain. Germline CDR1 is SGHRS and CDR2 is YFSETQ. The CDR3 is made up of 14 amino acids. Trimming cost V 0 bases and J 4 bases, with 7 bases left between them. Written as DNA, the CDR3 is TGCGCCAGCAGCTTGGCGGGAGATAATGAAAAACTGTTTTTT. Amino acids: CASSLAGDNEKLFF.

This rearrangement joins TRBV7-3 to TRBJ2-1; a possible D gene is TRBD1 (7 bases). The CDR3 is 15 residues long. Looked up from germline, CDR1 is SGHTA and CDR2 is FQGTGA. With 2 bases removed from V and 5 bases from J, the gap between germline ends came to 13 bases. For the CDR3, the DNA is TGTGCCAGCAGCTTAGGTCCAGGGGGGAACAATGAGCAGTTCTTC. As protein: CASSLGPGGNNEQFF.

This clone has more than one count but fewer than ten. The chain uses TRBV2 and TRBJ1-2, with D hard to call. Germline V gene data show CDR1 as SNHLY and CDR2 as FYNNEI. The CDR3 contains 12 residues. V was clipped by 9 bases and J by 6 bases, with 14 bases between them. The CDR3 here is CARALTENGYTF. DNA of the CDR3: TGTGCCAGAGCTTTAACGGAGAATGGCTACACCTTC.

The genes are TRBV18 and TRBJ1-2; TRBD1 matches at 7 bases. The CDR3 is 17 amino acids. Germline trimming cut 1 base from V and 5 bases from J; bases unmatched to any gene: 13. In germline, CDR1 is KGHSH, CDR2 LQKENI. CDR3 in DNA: TGTGCCAGCTCACCACGATTACAGGGGCGGATCAATTATGGCTACACCTTC. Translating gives CASSPRLQGRINYGYTF.

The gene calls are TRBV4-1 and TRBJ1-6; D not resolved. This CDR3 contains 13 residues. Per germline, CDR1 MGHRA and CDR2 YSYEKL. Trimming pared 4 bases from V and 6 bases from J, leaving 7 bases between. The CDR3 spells CASSPKSNSPLHF. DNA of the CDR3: TGCGCCAGCAGCCCTAAGAGTAATTCACCCCTCCACTTT.

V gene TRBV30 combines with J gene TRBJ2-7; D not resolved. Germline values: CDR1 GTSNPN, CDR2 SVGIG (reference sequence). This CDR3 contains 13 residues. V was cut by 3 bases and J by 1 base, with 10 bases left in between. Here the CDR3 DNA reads TGTGCCTGGAGCGTTACAGATTCCTACGAGCAGTACTTC. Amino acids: CAWSVTDSYEQYF.

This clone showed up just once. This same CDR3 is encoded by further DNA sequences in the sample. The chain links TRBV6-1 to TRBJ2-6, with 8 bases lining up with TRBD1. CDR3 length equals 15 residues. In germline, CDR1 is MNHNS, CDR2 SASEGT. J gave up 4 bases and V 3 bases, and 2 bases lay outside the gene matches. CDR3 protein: CASSETGAGANVLTF. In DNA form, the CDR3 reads TGTGCCAGCAGTGAGACAGGGGCCGGGGCCAACGTCCTGACTTTC.

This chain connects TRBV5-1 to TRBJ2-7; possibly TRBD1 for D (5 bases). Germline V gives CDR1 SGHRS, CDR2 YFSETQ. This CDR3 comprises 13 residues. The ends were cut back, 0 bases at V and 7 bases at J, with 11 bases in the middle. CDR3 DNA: TGCGCCAGCAGCTTGGCGGGTAGGACAGAGCAGTACTTC. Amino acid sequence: CASSLAGRTEQYF.

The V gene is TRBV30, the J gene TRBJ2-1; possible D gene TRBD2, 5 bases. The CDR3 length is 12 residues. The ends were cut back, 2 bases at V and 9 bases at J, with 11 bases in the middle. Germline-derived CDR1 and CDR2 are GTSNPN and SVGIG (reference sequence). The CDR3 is CAWSRDRAEQFF. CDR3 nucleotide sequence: TGTGCCTGGAGTCGGGATAGGGCTGAGCAGTTCTTC. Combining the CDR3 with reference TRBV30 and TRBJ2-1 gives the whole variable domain SQTIHQWPATLVQPVGSPLSLECTVEGTSNPNLYWYRQAAGRGLQLLFYSVGIGQISSEVPQNLSASRPQDRQFILSSKKLLLSDSGFYLCAWSRDRAEQFFGPGTRLTVL.

The CDR3 DNA reads as TGTGCCTGGAGTCCGTGGACAGGGAACACTGAAGCTTTCTTT. This translates into CAWSPWTGNTEAFF. The V gene is TRBV30, the J gene TRBJ1-1, with 7 bases aligning to TRBD1. The CDR3 has 14 amino acids. V shed 2 bases and J 1 base; nucleotides not matched to a gene: 4. Germline CDR1 and CDR2: GTSNPN and SVGIG (reference sequence).

The CDR3 spells CATSRDTSTGELFF. DNA of the CDR3: TGTGCCACCAGCCGGGACACAAGCACCGGGGAGCTGTTTTTT. V usage is TRBV24-1 and J usage is TRBJ2-2; possible D gene TRBD1, 6 bases. CDR3 length: 14 residues. The germline V gene has CDR1 KGHDR and CDR2 SFDVKD. Trimming pared 7 bases from V and 4 bases from J, leaving 12 bases between.

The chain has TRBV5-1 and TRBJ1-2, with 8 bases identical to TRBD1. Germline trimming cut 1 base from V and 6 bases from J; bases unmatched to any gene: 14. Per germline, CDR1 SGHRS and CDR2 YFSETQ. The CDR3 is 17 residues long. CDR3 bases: TGCGCCAGCAGCTTGTCGCCAGGGGGCGAGGTAGGGGATGGCTACACCTTC. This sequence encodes CASSLSPGGEVGDGYTF. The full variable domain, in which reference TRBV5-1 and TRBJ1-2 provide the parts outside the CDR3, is KAGVTQTPRYLIKTRGQQVTLSCSPISGHRSVSWYQQTPGQGLQFLFEYFSETQRNKGNFPGRFSGRQFSNSRSEMNVSTLELGDSALYLCASSLSPGGEVGDGYTFGSGTRLTVV.

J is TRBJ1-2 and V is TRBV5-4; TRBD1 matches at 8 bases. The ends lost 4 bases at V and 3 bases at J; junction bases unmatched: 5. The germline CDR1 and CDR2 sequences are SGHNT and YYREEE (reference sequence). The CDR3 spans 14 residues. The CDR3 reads CASSTQGADYGYTF. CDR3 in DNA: TGTGCCAGCAGCACCCAGGGGGCGGACTATGGCTACACCTTC.

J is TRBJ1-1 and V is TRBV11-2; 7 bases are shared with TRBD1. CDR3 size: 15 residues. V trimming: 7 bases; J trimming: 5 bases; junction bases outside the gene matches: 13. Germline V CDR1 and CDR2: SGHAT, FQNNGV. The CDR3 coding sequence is TGTGCCAGCAAGATAAGACAGGGAACAAGAACTGAAGCTTTCTTT. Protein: CASKIRQGTRTEAFF.